What follows are 18 T cell receptor beta chains derived from one specimen sequenced in a study of glioma-infiltrating T cells after dendritic cell vaccination (dated by TCRdb to 2016 to 2017). This sample's time point label indicates: after dendritic cell vaccination, including at tumor progression/relapse. Receptor libraries were prepared by the immunoSEQ multiplex PCR assay. Drawn from immuneACCESS, this table holds only the in-frame rearrangements with V and J called that TCRdb kept. Clones are partly lost; checked studies trace under half to an unresolved V gene and leave the rest unexplained. Across this sample there are approximately 85,000 clones, with 75% to 90% seen only once. The top ten clones comprise about 9.3% of the sample. Sequenced here: blood, sampled after dendritic cell vaccination. All receptors come from a human donor with glioblastoma.

The chain has TRBV7-9 and TRBJ2-3; 7 positions match TRBD2. V shed 5 bases and J 4 bases; nucleotides not matched to a gene: 12. This CDR3 comprises 16 residues. Germline CDR1 is SEHNR and CDR2 is FQNEAQ (reference sequence). This chain's CDR3 is CASSLPWRGSADTQYF. The CDR3, as DNA: TGTGCCAGCAGCCTACCCTGGCGGGGGAGCGCAGATACGCAGTATTTT.

A few counts support this clone. The J gene is TRBJ1-1, the V gene TRBV13, with 7 bases matching TRBD1. This CDR3 contains 15 residues. Looked up from germline, CDR1 is PRHDT and CDR2 is FYEKMQ (reference sequence). The V segment lost 1 base and the J segment 5 bases; nucleotides outside the gene matches: 7. CDR3 sequence reads: CASSLVTGEWTEAFF. For the CDR3, the DNA is TGTGCCAGCAGCTTAGTAACAGGGGAATGGACTGAAGCTTTCTTT.

The chain has TRBV6-5 and TRBJ1-3; 11 bases agree with TRBD1. Germline CDR1 and CDR2: MNHEY and SVGAGI. The length of the CDR3 is 15 residues. The V gene end was trimmed by 6 bases and the J gene end by 2 bases; junction bases not matched to a gene: 3. CDR3 sequence: CASRMDRGPGNTIYF. CDR3 nucleotides: TGTGCCAGCAGAATGGACAGGGGGCCTGGAAACACCATATATTTT.

The chain has TRBV5-1 and TRBJ2-3; 10 bases map to TRBD2. V shed 0 bases and J 2 bases; nucleotides not matched to a gene: 6. Germline V CDR1 and CDR2: SGHRS, YFSETQ. There are 17 residues in the CDR3. The CDR3 spells CASSLGSSGRLTDTQYF. The CDR3 bases are TGCGCCAGCAGCTTGGGTTCTAGCGGGAGACTCACAGATACGCAGTATTTT.

This chain uses TRBV9 with TRBJ2-1; 7 bases fit TRBD2. Per the germline V gene, CDR1 is SGDLS and CDR2 is YYNGEE. The CDR3 runs 17 residues. V shed 0 bases and J 1 base; nucleotides not matched to a gene: 7. CDR3 DNA: TGTGCCAGCAGCGTAGGGGGGGGGTCCGTATCCTACAATGAGCAGTTCTTC. Protein product: CASSVGGGSVSYNEQFF. The variable domain in full, with the rest retrieved from reference TRBV9 and TRBJ2-1, is DSGVTQTPKHLITATGQRVTLRCSPRSGDLSVYWYQQSLDQGLQFLIQYYNGEERAKGNILERFSAQQFPDLHSELNLSSLELGDSALYFCASSVGGGSVSYNEQFFGPGTRLTVL.

The chain couples TRBV9 to TRBJ2-2; TRBD2 aligns across 9 bases. Trimming cost V 6 bases and J 5 bases; bases outside gene matches: 8. This CDR3 is built from 15 residues. Germline-derived CDR1 and CDR2 are SGDLS and YYNGEE. CDR3 bases: TGTGCCAGCAACCCTGCGGGAGGGCGTACCGGGGAGCTGTTTTTT. It translates to CASNPAGGRTGELFF.

The rearrangement links TRBV7-2 to TRBJ2-7, with D possibly matching TRBD2 (6 bases). This CDR3 is 14 amino acids long. The V and J ends lost 5 bases and 0 bases respectively, with 11 bases between them. Germline V gene lookup returns CDR1 SGHTA and CDR2 FQGNSA. The CDR3 bases are TGTGCCAGCAGCAGGGACGGGAGCTCCTACGAGCAGTACTTC. Protein sequence: CASSRDGSSYEQYF.

This chain uses TRBV28 with TRBJ2-3; the match to TRBD1 covers 7 bases. CDR1 MDHEN and CDR2 SYDVKM come from the germline V gene. The CDR3 sequence is 16 residues long. V lost 7 bases to trimming and J lost 2 bases; unmatched junction nucleotides: 12. The CDR3 loop reads CASTLGRDRPTDTQYF. The CDR3 DNA follows: TGTGCCAGCACGTTAGGCCGGGACAGACCCACAGATACGCAGTATTTT.

V is TRBV9 and J is TRBJ2-1; D remains ambiguous. CDR3 size: 13 residues. Between the trimmed V and J ends, which lost 3 bases and 7 bases, there was a span of 11 bases. Germline V lookup: CDR1 SGDLS, CDR2 YYNGEE. CDR3 region: CASSAPSQNEQFF. For the CDR3, the DNA is TGTGCCAGCAGCGCCCCAAGTCAGAATGAGCAGTTCTTC.

The chain uses TRBV29-1 and TRBJ2-2; the D gene is possibly TRBD2 (7 bases). Germline V lookup: CDR1 SQVTM, CDR2 ANQGSEA. The length of the CDR3 is 15 residues. The V end lost 6 bases, the J end lost 4 bases, and 18 bases lay between the germline ends. In DNA, the CDR3 is TGCAGCGTCATAGGGGGAGGGCCGGGCACCGGGGAGCTGTTTTTT. Its translation: CSVIGGGPGTGELFF.

V and J are TRBV7-2 and TRBJ2-1, with 10 bases aligning to TRBD1. Losses at the gene ends were 4 bases for V and 0 bases for J; bases not matched to a gene: 0. CDR1 is SGHTA and CDR2 is FQGNSA in the germline V gene. CDR3 length equals 15 residues. CDR3: CASSWDRGSYNEQFF. CDR3 sequence (DNA): TGTGCCAGCAGCTGGGACAGGGGCTCCTACAATGAGCAGTTCTTC.

The chain joins TRBV13 to TRBJ1-2; the match to TRBD1 covers 7 bases. This CDR3 spans 15 amino acids. Losses at the gene ends were 4 bases for V and 3 bases for J; bases not matched to a gene: 8. The germline V gene encodes CDR1 PRHDT and CDR2 FYEKMQ (reference sequence). CDR3 loop: CASSSTGSRDYGYTF. The CDR3 DNA reads TGTGCCAGCAGCTCGACAGGGAGTAGGGACTATGGCTACACCTTC.

The rearrangement uses TRBV18 and TRBJ1-1, with D possibly TRBD1 on 5 matching bases. V lost 3 bases to trimming and J lost 1 base, with 9 bases between them. The germline gives CDR1 KGHSH, CDR2 LQKENI. CDR3 length equals 14 residues. The CDR3 DNA reads as TGTGCCAGCTCACCGAGACAGTCGAACACTGAAGCTTTCTTT. Residues: CASSPRQSNTEAFF.

This rearrangement joins TRBV7-8 to TRBJ2-7; TRBD2 matches at 11 bases. CDR3 length equals 15 residues. The V segment lost 5 bases and the J segment 4 bases; nucleotides outside the gene matches: 7. The V gene's germline CDR1 is SGHVS and CDR2 FQNEAQ. CDR3 DNA sequence: TGTGCCAGCAGCCCACGACTAGCGGGACAGTACGAGCAGTACTTC. Amino acids: CASSPRLAGQYEQYF.

This chain connects TRBV7-3 to TRBJ2-1, with 9 bases identical to TRBD2. The germline V gene encodes CDR1 SGHTA and CDR2 FQGTGA. CDR3 length equals 16 residues. After removal of 0 bases from V and 4 bases from J, the junction contained 4 bases not matched to a gene. CDR3 loop: CASSLTLAGTYNEQFF. The CDR3 DNA sequence: TGTGCCAGCAGCTTAACCCTAGCGGGAACGTACAATGAGCAGTTCTTC.

This chain links TRBV28 with TRBJ1-5; 9 nucleotides line up with TRBD1. V dropped 4 bases and J dropped 7; count of bases not matched to a gene: 5. Germline CDR1 MDHEN, CDR2 SYDVKM. This CDR3 region has 14 residues. The CDR3 sequence is CASSSTGGLQPQHF. CDR3 DNA sequence: TGTGCCAGCAGTTCAACAGGGGGCTTGCAGCCCCAGCATTTT.

The J gene is TRBJ2-7, the V gene TRBV2, with 12 bases aligning to TRBD2. CDR1 is SNHLY and CDR2 is FYNNEI in the germline V gene. CDR3 size: 15 residues. The V segment lost 6 bases and the J segment 3 bases; nucleotides outside the gene matches: 6. Here the CDR3 reads CASRMGTSGFYEQYF. CDR3 sequence (DNA): TGTGCCAGCAGGATGGGGACTAGCGGGTTCTACGAGCAGTACTTC.

The chain joins TRBV7-9 to TRBJ1-4; 9 bases map to TRBD1. The CDR3 has 14 residues. With V trimmed by 5 bases and J by 8 bases, 6 bases remained unmatched. Looked up from germline, CDR1 is SEHNR and CDR2 is FQNEAQ (reference sequence). In DNA, the CDR3 is TGTGCCAGCAGCCAACAGGGGGCGGGAGAAAAACTGTTTTTT. It is translated as CASSQQGAGEKLFF.